This TCR beta chain emerged from a study of CD8 T cells in Susac syndrome. This clonotype was found once. The authors reverse transcribed about 0.45 to 1 ug RNA with random hexamers. The authors amplified TCR beta CDR3 across 54 Vbeta and 13 Jbeta using immunoSEQ multiplex PCR. TCRdb passed the immunoSEQ multiplex PCR reads through MiXCR, listing each CDR3 protein once. The sample yields about 300,000 distinct CDR3 sequences, around 92% seen once. The multiple sclerosis controls were treatment-naive patients with relapsing-remitting disease that was stable or active. Isolation of CD8+ and CD4+ T cells was performed negatively, whereas enrichment of TEMRA cells was done by FACS. CDR1 and CDR2 (germline): SGHVS, FQNEAQ. The V end lost 0 bases, the J end lost 0 bases, and 6 bases lay between the germline ends. The CDR3 is 15 amino acids.

The chain couples TRBV7-8 to TRBJ1-5; no clear D. This clonotype was obtained from a human donor with multiple sclerosis. Sequencing was done on a sample of CD4+ T cells from PBMCs. CDR3 protein: CASSLATDSNQPQHF. In nucleotides, the CDR3 is TGTGCCAGCAGCTTAGCAACGGATAGCAATCAGCCCCAGCATTTT.